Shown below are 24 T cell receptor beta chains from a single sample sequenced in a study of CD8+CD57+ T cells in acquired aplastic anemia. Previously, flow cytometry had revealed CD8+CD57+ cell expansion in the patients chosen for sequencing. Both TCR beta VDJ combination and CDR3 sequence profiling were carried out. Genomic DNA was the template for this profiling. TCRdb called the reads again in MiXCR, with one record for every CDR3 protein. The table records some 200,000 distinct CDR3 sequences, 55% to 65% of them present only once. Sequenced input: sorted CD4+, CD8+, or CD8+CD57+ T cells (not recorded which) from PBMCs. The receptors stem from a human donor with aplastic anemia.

The CDR3 region is CASSSVGAYEQYF. The CDR3 bases are TGTGCCAGTAGTTCGGTGGGAGCCTACGAGCAGTACTTC. The chain has TRBV19 and TRBJ2-7; D perhaps matches TRBD2 (5 bases). The germline gives CDR1 LNHDA, CDR2 SQIVND (reference sequence). Trimming removed 5 bases at V and 2 bases at J, with 10 bases between. CDR3 size: 13 residues.

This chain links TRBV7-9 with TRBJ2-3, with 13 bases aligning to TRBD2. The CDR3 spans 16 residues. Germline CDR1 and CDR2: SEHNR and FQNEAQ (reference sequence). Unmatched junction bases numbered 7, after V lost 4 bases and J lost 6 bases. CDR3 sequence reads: CASSSTSGGGGDTQYF. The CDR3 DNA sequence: TGTGCCAGCAGCTCCACTAGCGGGGGGGGGGGGGATACGCAGTATTTT. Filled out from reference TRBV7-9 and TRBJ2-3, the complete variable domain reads DTGVSQNPRHKITKRGQNVTFRCDPISEHNRLYWYRQTLGQGPEFLTYFQNEAQLEKSRLLSDRFSAERPKGSFSTLEIQRTEQGDSAMYLCASSSTSGGGGDTQYFGPGTRLTVL.

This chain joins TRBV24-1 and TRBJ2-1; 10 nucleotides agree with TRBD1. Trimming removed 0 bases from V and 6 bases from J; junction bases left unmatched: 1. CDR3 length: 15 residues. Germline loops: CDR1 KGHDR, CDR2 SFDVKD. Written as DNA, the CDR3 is TGTGCCACCAGTGATTTGCGGGACAGGGGCAATGAGCAGTTCTTC. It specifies CATSDLRDRGNEQFF.

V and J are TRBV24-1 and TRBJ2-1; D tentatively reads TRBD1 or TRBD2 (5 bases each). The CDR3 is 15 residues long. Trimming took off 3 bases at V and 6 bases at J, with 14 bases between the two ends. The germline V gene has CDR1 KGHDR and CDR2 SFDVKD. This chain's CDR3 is CATSDIGAGTNEQFF. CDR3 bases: TGTGCCACCAGTGATATTGGGGCAGGGACCAATGAGCAGTTCTTC.

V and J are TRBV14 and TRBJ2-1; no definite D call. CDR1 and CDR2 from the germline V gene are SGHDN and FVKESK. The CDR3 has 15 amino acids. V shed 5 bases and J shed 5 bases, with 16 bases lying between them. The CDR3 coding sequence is TGTGCCAGCAGCAGGACCGCCGGTTCTAACAATGAGCAGTTCTTC. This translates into CASSRTAGSNNEQFF.

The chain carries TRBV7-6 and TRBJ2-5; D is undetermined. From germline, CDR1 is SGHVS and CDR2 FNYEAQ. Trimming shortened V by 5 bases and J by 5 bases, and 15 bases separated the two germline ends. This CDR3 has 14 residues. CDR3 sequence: CASSQTDLEETQYF. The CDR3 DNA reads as TGTGCCAGCAGCCAAACGGACCTCGAGGAGACCCAGTACTTC. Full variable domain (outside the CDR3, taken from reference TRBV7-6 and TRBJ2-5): GAGVSQSPRYKVTKRGQDVALRCDPISGHVSLYWYRQALGQGPEFLTYFNYEAQQDKSGLPNDRFSAERPEGSISTLTIQRTEQRDSAMYRCASSQTDLEETQYFGPGTRLLVL.

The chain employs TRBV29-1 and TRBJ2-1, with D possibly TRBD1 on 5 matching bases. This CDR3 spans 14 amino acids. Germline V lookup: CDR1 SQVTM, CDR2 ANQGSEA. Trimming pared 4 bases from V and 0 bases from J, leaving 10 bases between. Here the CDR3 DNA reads TGCAGCGTTGTACGGACAAGCTCCTACAATGAGCAGTTCTTC. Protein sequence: CSVVRTSSYNEQFF.

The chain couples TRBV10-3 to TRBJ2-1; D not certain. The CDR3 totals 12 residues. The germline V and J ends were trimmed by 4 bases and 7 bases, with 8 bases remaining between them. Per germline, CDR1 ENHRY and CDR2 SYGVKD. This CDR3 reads CAISGTRNEQFF. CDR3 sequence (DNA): TGTGCCATCAGTGGAACAAGGAATGAGCAGTTCTTC.

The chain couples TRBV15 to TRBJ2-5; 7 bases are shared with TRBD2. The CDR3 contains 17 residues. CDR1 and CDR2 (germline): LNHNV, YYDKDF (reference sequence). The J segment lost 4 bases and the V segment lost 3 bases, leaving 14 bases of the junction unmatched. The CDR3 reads CATSSLGDWGGAETQYF. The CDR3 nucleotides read TGTGCCACCAGCAGCTTAGGGGACTGGGGAGGGGCAGAGACCCAGTACTTC.

Here the CDR3 reads CSASPEPYGYTF. As DNA, the CDR3 is TGCAGTGCTAGCCCCGAGCCCTATGGCTACACCTTC. This chain connects TRBV20-1 to TRBJ1-2; D not resolved. V shed 3 bases and J shed 4 bases, with 9 bases lying between them. The germline V gene has CDR1 DFQATT and CDR2 SNEGSKA (reference sequence). There are 12 residues in the CDR3.

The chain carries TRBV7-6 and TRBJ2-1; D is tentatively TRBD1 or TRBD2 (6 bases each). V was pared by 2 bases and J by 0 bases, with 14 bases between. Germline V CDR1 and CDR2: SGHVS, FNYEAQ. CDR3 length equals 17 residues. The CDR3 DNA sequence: TGTGCCAGCAGCTTAAGGGGGGCACAGAGCTCCTACAATGAGCAGTTCTTC. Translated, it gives CASSLRGAQSSYNEQFF.

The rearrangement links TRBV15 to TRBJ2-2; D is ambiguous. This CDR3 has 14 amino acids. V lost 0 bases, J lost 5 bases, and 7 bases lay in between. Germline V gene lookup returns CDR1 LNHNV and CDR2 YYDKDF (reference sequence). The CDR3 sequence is CATSRDITTGELFF. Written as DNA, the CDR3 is TGTGCCACCAGCAGAGATATTACGACCGGGGAGCTGTTTTTT. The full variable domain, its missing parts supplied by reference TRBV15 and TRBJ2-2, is DAMVIQNPRYQVTQFGKPVTLSCSQTLNHNVMYWYQQKSSQAPKLLFHYYDKDFNNEADTPDNFQSRRPNTSFCFLDIRSPGLGDTAMYLCATSRDITTGELFFGEGSRLTVL.

CDR3 sequence reads: CASTRTVYNEQFF. The CDR3 DNA follows: TGTGCCAGTACTCGGACAGTCTACAATGAGCAGTTCTTC. The chain has TRBV7-6 and TRBJ2-1, with a possible D match to TRBD1 (6 bases). Deletions cut 9 bases from V and 3 bases from J, with 12 bases between. From germline, CDR1 is SGHVS and CDR2 FNYEAQ. This CDR3 contains 13 residues.

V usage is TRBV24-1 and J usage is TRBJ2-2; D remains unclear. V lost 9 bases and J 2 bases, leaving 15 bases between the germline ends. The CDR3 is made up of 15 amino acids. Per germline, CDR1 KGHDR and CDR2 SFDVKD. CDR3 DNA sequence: TGTGCCACCTCTAGTTCCCCTCCTAACACCGGGGAGCTGTTTTTT. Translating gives CATSSSPPNTGELFF.

The DNA of the CDR3 is TGTGCCAGCAGTGAACGGGGGTCCTCTTATAATTCACCCCTCCACTTT. It translates to CASSERGSSYNSPLHF. The chain couples TRBV25-1 to TRBJ1-6, with D perhaps matching TRBD1 (5 bases). Germline V gene sequence: CDR1 MGHDK, CDR2 SYGVNS. Trimming took off 2 bases at V and 4 bases at J, with 12 bases between the two ends. The length of the CDR3 is 16 residues.

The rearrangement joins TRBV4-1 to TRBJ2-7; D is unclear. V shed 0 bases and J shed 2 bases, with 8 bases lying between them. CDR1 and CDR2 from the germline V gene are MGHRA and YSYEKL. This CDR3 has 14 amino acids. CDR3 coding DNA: TGCGCCAGCAGCCAAGAGGCACAGACCTACGAGCAGTACTTC. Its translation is CASSQEAQTYEQYF.

CDR3 in DNA: TGTGCCACCAGCAGCTCACCGCGACAGAGACTAACCTACGAGCAGTACTTC. It codes for CATSSSPRQRLTYEQYF. The chain links TRBV15 to TRBJ2-7; D is possibly TRBD1 or TRBD2 (5 bases each). This CDR3 is built from 17 residues. Germline V gene sequence: CDR1 LNHNV, CDR2 YYDKDF (reference sequence). V was trimmed by 3 bases and J by 2 bases, leaving 20 bases between them.

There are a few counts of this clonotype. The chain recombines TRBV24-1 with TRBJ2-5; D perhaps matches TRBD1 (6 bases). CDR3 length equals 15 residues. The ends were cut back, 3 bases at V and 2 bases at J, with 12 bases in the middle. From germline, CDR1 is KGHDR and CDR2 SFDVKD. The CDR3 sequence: CATSDRQEFQETQYF. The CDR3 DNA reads TGTGCCACCAGTGATCGACAGGAGTTTCAAGAGACCCAGTACTTC.

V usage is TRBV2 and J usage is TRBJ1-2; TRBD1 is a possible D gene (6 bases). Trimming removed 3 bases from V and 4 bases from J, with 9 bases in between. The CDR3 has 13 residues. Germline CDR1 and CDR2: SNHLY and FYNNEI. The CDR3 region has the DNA TGTGCCAGCAGTGAGGGGGACATCTATGGCTACACCTTC. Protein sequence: CASSEGDIYGYTF.

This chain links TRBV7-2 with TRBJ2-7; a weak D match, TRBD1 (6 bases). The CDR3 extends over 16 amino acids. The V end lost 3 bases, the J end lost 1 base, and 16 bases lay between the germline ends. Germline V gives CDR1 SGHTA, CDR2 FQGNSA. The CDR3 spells CASSLGDGTLSYEQYF. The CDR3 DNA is TGTGCCAGCAGCTTGGGGGACGGGACACTTTCCTACGAGCAGTACTTC.

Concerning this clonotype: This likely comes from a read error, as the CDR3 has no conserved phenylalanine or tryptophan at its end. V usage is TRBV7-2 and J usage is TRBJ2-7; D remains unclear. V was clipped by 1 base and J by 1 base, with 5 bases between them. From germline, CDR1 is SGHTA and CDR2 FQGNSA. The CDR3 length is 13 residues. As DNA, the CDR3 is TGTGCCAGCAGCTTAGGGCGGTCCTACGAGCAGTACTCC. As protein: CASSLGRSYEQYS.

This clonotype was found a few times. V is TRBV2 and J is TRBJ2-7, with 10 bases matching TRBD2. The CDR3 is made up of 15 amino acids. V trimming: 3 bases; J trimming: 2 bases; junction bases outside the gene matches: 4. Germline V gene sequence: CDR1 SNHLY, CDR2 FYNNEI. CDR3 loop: CASSERAGGPYEQYF. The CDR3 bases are TGTGCCAGCAGTGAGCGAGCGGGAGGGCCCTACGAGCAGTACTTC. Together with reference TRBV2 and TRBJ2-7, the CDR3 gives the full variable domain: EPEVTQTPSHQVTQMGQEVILRCVPISNHLYFYWYRQILGQKVEFLVSFYNNEISEKSEIFDDQFSVERPDGSNFTLKIRSTKLEDSAMYFCASSERAGGPYEQYFGPGTRLTVT.

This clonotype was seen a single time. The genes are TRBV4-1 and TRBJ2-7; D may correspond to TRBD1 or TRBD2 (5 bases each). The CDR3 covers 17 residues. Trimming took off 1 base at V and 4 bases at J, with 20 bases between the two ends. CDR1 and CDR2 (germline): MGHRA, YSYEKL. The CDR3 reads CASSQAEAQEFSYEQYF. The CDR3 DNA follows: TGCGCCAGCAGCCAAGCGGAGGCACAGGAGTTTAGTTACGAGCAGTACTTC.

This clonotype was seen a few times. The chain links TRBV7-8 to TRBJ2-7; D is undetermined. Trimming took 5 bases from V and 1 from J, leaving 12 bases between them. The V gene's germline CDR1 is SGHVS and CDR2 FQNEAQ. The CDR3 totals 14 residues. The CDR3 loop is CASSPTIASYEQYF. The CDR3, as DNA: TGTGCCAGCAGCCCCACAATAGCATCCTACGAGCAGTACTTC.